The 5 T cell receptor beta chains in this list originate from one sample, sequenced in a study of blood T cell repertoires in COVID-19. Using immunoSEQ multiplex PCR, the repertoire was profiled, and TCRdb retains in-frame clones only, with some absent. Found here are hundreds of thousands of clones, around nine tenths of them singletons; the top ten hold 6% to 7%. The sequencing sample was made of PBMCs or T cells enriched from blood (not recorded which). The receptors originated from a woman aged 40 to 50 who had recovered from COVID-19.

The rearrangement joins TRBV12-5 to TRBJ2-1; D might be TRBD2 (6 bases). The CDR3 totals 12 residues. Germline V gene data show CDR1 as LGHNT and CDR2 as FRNRAP. With 7 bases removed from V and 6 bases from J, the gap between germline ends came to 10 bases. CDR3 sequence (DNA): TGTGCTAGTGCTACTAGCTCCAATGAGCAGTTCTTC. Residues: CASATSSNEQFF.

The chain joins TRBV30 to TRBJ1-5, with no clear D. The CDR3 spans 15 residues. V was trimmed by 3 bases and J by 0 bases, leaving 12 bases between them. Germline V gene lookup returns CDR1 GTSNPN and CDR2 SVGIG (reference sequence). CDR3 sequence reads: CAWRRSGLSNQPQHF. CDR3 coding DNA: TGTGCCTGGAGACGGTCAGGCCTTAGCAATCAGCCCCAGCATTTT.

The chain links TRBV19 to TRBJ2-7; TRBD2 matches 9 bases. This CDR3 comprises 15 residues. CDR1 and CDR2 (germline): LNHDA, SQIVND (reference sequence). The J segment lost 6 bases and the V segment lost 1 base, leaving 7 bases of the junction unmatched. Here the CDR3 DNA reads TGTGCCAGTAGTATAGCCCCTAGCGGGAAAGGCGAGCAGTACTTC. This codes for CASSIAPSGKGEQYF.

This rearrangement joins TRBV28 to TRBJ2-7; 10 bases map to TRBD2. This CDR3 region has 15 residues. Trimming took 6 bases from V and 0 from J; bases not matched to a gene: 5. Germline V gives CDR1 MDHEN, CDR2 SYDVKM. This CDR3 is CASSVAGGFSYEQYF. The CDR3 nucleotides are TGTGCCAGCAGCGTAGCGGGAGGCTTCTCCTACGAGCAGTACTTC.

This clone was seen just once. The genes are TRBV9 and TRBJ1-5; D gene unclear. The CDR3 length is 15 residues. Trimming took off 5 bases at V and 0 bases at J, with 12 bases between the two ends. Per the germline V gene, CDR1 is SGDLS and CDR2 is YYNGEE. CDR3: CASSVGVTSNQPQHF. CDR3 DNA: TGTGCCAGCAGTGTCGGGGTGACTAGCAATCAGCCCCAGCATTTT.